This record concerns one TCR beta chain sequence. Its matching antigen is unknown. This sample stems from a study of shared clonotypes between healthy human individuals. Study-level findings and limits: Naive subsets generally exceeded memory subsets in estimated richness. Non-shared clonotypes had lower generation probabilities than clonotypes shared by all four sorted-subset donors.

TCRdb's copy holds only in-frame clones and misses some; the assay was immunoSEQ multiplex PCR. The sample has approximately 2.5 million clones, more than 90% seen once. The J segment lost 2 bases and the V segment lost 3 bases, leaving 4 bases of the junction unmatched. This CDR3 has 14 residues. Germline V gene sequence: CDR1 GTSNPN, CDR2 SVGIG (reference sequence). The specimen sequenced was naive CD4+ T cells sorted from blood. Indicated subset: CD45RA+ positively selected. The source is a young man in good health. The rearrangement links TRBV30 to TRBJ2-1, with 7 bases aligning to TRBD2. CDR3 nucleotide sequence: TGTGCCTGGAGCGGCGGGAGCACCTACAATGAGCAGTTCTTC. It is translated as CAWSGGSTYNEQFF.